Below are 30 T cell receptor beta chains sequenced from a single sample in a study of PD-1 blockade in classical Hodgkin lymphoma. Each of the patients experienced relapse following autologous stem cell transplantation, and their brentuximab vedotin exposure differed. Repertoires were generated with immunoSEQ multiplex PCR, while TCRdb's copy carries only in-frame clones and drops some. The sample lists about 27,000 clones, approximately 81% occurring once. The sample here was peripheral blood mononuclear cells (PBMCs), taken before the second cycle of nivolumab. All receptors derive from a human donor with classical Hodgkin lymphoma.

This chain joins TRBV2 and TRBJ1-2; D gene unclear. CDR1 and CDR2 (germline): SNHLY, FYNNEI. V lost 1 base and J 4 bases, leaving 7 bases between the germline ends. This CDR3 region has 13 residues. CDR3: CASSEERSYGYTF. The CDR3 DNA follows: TGTGCCAGCAGTGAAGAGAGAAGCTATGGCTACACCTTC. Using reference TRBV2 and TRBJ1-2 for the parts outside the CDR3, the full variable domain is EPEVTQTPSHQVTQMGQEVILRCVPISNHLYFYWYRQILGQKVEFLVSFYNNEISEKSEIFDDQFSVERPDGSNFTLKIRSTKLEDSAMYFCASSEERSYGYTFGSGTRLTVV.

The chain joins TRBV5-4 to TRBJ2-2; D is perhaps TRBD2 (6 bases). Germline-derived CDR1 and CDR2 are SGHNT and YYREEE (reference sequence). Trimming cost V 4 bases and J 2 bases, with 15 bases left between them. The CDR3 totals 16 residues. The CDR3 protein is CASSPGGAINTGELFF. The DNA of the CDR3 is TGTGCCAGCAGCCCCGGCGGGGCTATTAACACCGGGGAGCTGTTTTTT.

This rearrangement joins TRBV4-3 to TRBJ1-1; D remains ambiguous. V lost 0 bases and J 4 bases, leaving 6 bases between the germline ends. Germline assignment: CDR1 LGHNA and CDR2 YSLEER. The CDR3 extends over 13 amino acids. CDR3 nucleotides: TGCGCCAGCAGCCAAGAACCCCGCACTGAAGCTTTCTTT. Protein: CASSQEPRTEAFF.

This clone was counted a few times. The rearrangement joins TRBV25-1 to TRBJ1-1; D not certain. This CDR3 has 13 amino acids. The germline CDR1 and CDR2 sequences are MGHDK and SYGVNS. V lost 1 base and J 7 bases, leaving 10 bases between the germline ends. The CDR3 coding sequence is TGTGCCAGCAGTGAATTGGGTTTTGGTGAAGCTTTCTTT. Translation gives CASSELGFGEAFF.

The chain links TRBV6-6 to TRBJ2-7, with TRBD1 matching over 8 bases. V was clipped by 0 bases and J by 5 bases; unmatched bases: 6. CDR3 length: 15 amino acids. Germline V gene data show CDR1 as MNHNY and CDR2 as SVGAGI (reference sequence). CDR3 sequence: CASSYSTGGGDEQYF. In DNA, the CDR3 is TGTGCCAGCAGTTACTCCACAGGGGGTGGGGACGAGCAGTACTTC.

In DNA, the CDR3 is TGTGCCAGCAGTAAAGGGACCGATAGCAATCAGCCCCAGCATTTT. Translated, it gives CASSKGTDSNQPQHF. The gene calls are TRBV27 and TRBJ1-5; D is perhaps TRBD1 (5 bases). Per the germline V gene, CDR1 is MNHEY and CDR2 is SMNVEV (reference sequence). The CDR3 is made up of 15 amino acids. Trimming left V 5 bases short and J 0 bases short, with 11 bases between.

The rearrangement uses TRBV10-3 and TRBJ2-7; D gene unclear. Germline-derived CDR1 and CDR2 are ENHRY and SYGVKD. This CDR3 spans 13 amino acids. The V and J ends lost 7 bases and 2 bases respectively, with 12 bases between them. CDR3 residues: CAITPTATYEQYF. CDR3 DNA sequence: TGTGCCATCACCCCGACGGCCACCTACGAGCAGTACTTC.

This chain connects TRBV10-3 to TRBJ1-1; possibly TRBD1 for D (5 bases). Per the germline V gene, CDR1 is ENHRY and CDR2 is SYGVKD. The CDR3 spans 14 residues. V was pared by 7 bases and J by 3 bases, with 15 bases between. In nucleotides, the CDR3 is TGTGCCATCACCCAGCAGGGTGGGGACACTGAAGCTTTCTTT. Its protein product is CAITQQGGDTEAFF.

The chain recombines TRBV6-5 with TRBJ1-6; 8 bases agree with TRBD1. The CDR3 is 16 residues long. The V segment lost 0 bases and the J segment 7 bases; nucleotides outside the gene matches: 5. CDR1 MNHEY and CDR2 SVGAGI come from the germline V gene. The CDR3 sequence: CASSYSGAGGNSPLHF. CDR3 sequence (DNA): TGTGCCAGCAGTTACTCAGGGGCAGGGGGCAATTCACCCCTCCACTTT.

This chain connects TRBV5-1 to TRBJ2-7, with 8 nucleotides matching TRBD2. Germline CDR1 is SGHRS and CDR2 is YFSETQ. V lost 0 bases, J lost 2 bases, and 1 base stayed unmatched. CDR3 size: 14 residues. The CDR3 reads CASSLGSGAYEQYF. CDR3 nucleotide sequence: TGCGCCAGCAGCTTGGGTAGCGGGGCCTACGAGCAGTACTTC.

The chain is built from TRBV16 and TRBJ1-2; no reliable D call. In germline, CDR1 is KGHSY, CDR2 FQNENV. The CDR3 is made up of 12 amino acids. Trimming took 0 bases from V and 6 from J, leaving 5 bases between them. CDR3 loop: CASSQSRNGYTF. CDR3 coding DNA: TGTGCCAGCAGCCAATCCCGGAATGGCTACACCTTC.

The rearrangement joins TRBV6-1 to TRBJ1-5; perhaps TRBD1 as D (6 bases). The CDR3 extends over 15 amino acids. Looked up from germline, CDR1 is MNHNS and CDR2 is SASEGT. V was pared by 7 bases and J by 0 bases, with 13 bases between. The CDR3 loop is CASNRDNYSNQPQHF. The DNA for the CDR3 is TGTGCCAGCAACCGGGACAATTATAGCAATCAGCCCCAGCATTTT.

The J gene is TRBJ1-1, the V gene TRBV4-1; 8 bases agree with TRBD1. The ends lost 6 bases at V and 7 bases at J; junction bases unmatched: 10. CDR3 size: 14 residues. The germline gives CDR1 MGHRA, CDR2 YSYEKL. This CDR3 is CASRPSDRDDEAFF. The CDR3 bases are TGCGCCAGCAGACCTTCGGACAGGGACGATGAAGCTTTCTTT.

The V and J genes are TRBV19 and TRBJ1-1; D gene unclear. CDR1 is LNHDA, CDR2 SQIVND, per germline (reference sequence). The V gene lost 6 bases and the J gene lost 2 bases, with 10 bases spanning the gap. The CDR3 has 13 residues. CDR3 sequence: CASRMRANTEAFF. CDR3 DNA: TGTGCCAGTAGGATGAGGGCCAACACTGAAGCTTTCTTT.

V usage is TRBV7-9 and J usage is TRBJ1-1; D uncertain. This CDR3 comprises 12 residues. Germline lookup yields CDR1 SEHNR and CDR2 FQNEAQ (reference sequence). The germline V and J ends were trimmed by 10 bases and 5 bases, with 14 bases remaining between them. CDR3 sequence (DNA): TGTGCCACCTCAGCCGGGAGAACTGAAGCTTTCTTT. Protein sequence: CATSAGRTEAFF.

V and J are TRBV11-2 and TRBJ1-4; D is unclear. Germline assignment: CDR1 SGHAT and CDR2 FQNNGV. The CDR3 is 12 residues long. Trimming shortened V by 6 bases and J by 8 bases, and 10 bases separated the two germline ends. DNA of the CDR3: TGTGCCAGCAGGTCTCTGGGAGAAAAACTGTTTTTT. This sequence encodes CASRSLGEKLFF.

In its sample, this clone was seen once. This chain links TRBV4-3 with TRBJ2-7; 12 nucleotides agree with TRBD2. This CDR3 region has 18 residues. CDR1 is LGHNA, CDR2 YSLEER, per germline. Germline trimming cut 1 base from V and 2 bases from J; bases unmatched to any gene: 9. Here the CDR3 reads CASSQGLAGEVFTYEQYF. CDR3 in DNA: TGCGCCAGCAGCCAAGGACTAGCGGGGGAGGTATTTACCTACGAGCAGTACTTC.

V usage is TRBV5-1 and J usage is TRBJ2-1; 7 bases are shared with TRBD1. J lost 4 bases, V lost 9 bases, and 10 bases had no gene match. CDR1 is SGHRS, CDR2 YFSETQ, per germline. The CDR3 extends over 14 amino acids. The DNA of the CDR3 is TGCGCCACCGCCTCCGGGACAGCTTACAATGAGCAGTTCTTC. Translated, it gives CATASGTAYNEQFF. The whole variable domain, remainder taken from reference TRBV5-1 and TRBJ2-1, is KAGVTQTPRYLIKTRGQQVTLSCSPISGHRSVSWYQQTPGQGLQFLFEYFSETQRNKGNFPGRFSGRQFSNSRSEMNVSTLELGDSALYLCATASGTAYNEQFFGPGTRLTVL.

The chain joins TRBV18 to TRBJ2-5; 11 bases match TRBD1. The J segment lost 4 bases and the V segment lost 4 bases, leaving 5 bases of the junction unmatched. The CDR3 covers 15 residues. Germline CDR1 and CDR2: KGHSH and LQKENI. The CDR3 DNA reads as TGTGCCAGCTCACGGACAGGGGGCGAGGGAGAGACCCAGTACTTC. This sequence encodes CASSRTGGEGETQYF.

The rearrangement uses TRBV14 and TRBJ1-6; D call uncertain. V lost 1 base and J 5 bases, leaving 6 bases between the germline ends. The CDR3 consists of 14 residues. Germline-derived CDR1 and CDR2 are SGHDN and FVKESK. The DNA of the CDR3 is TGTGCCAGCAGCCAAGGCCCAGATAATTCACCCCTCCACTTT. This encodes CASSQGPDNSPLHF. The whole variable domain, filled in from reference TRBV14 and TRBJ1-6, reads EAGVTQFPSHSVIEKGQTVTLRCDPISGHDNLYWYRRVMGKEIKFLLHFVKESKQDESGMPNNRFLAERTGGTYSTLKVQPAELEDSGVYFCASSQGPDNSPLHFGNGTRLTVT.

The chain employs TRBV4-2 and TRBJ2-5; 13 bases agree with TRBD2. With 0 bases clipped from V and 4 bases from J, the junction kept 17 bases outside the gene matches. The V gene's germline CDR1 is LGHNA and CDR2 YNFKEQ. The CDR3 is made up of 21 amino acids. The CDR3 loop is CASSQEGLAGAMISLRETQYF. The CDR3 bases are TGTGCCAGCAGCCAAGAAGGACTAGCGGGGGCAATGATAAGCCTCAGAGAGACCCAGTACTTC.

A few counts support this clone. The V and J genes are TRBV18 and TRBJ1-1, with D uncertain. With 3 bases removed from V and 1 base from J, the gap between germline ends came to 12 bases. The CDR3 has 15 amino acids. Looked up from germline, CDR1 is KGHSH and CDR2 is LQKENI. Here the CDR3 DNA reads TGTGCCAGCTCACCCATTGAAAGACAGAACACTGAAGCTTTCTTT. It codes for CASSPIERQNTEAFF.

Points on this clone: A read error is likely, as this CDR3 ends without the conserved phenylalanine or tryptophan. The limits of the CDR3 on the DNA are not certain, so only TCRdb's listed CDR3 is given. The rearrangement links TRBV27 to TRBJ1-2; the table calls TRBD1, which could not be checked here. The CDR3 has 14 residues if both end residues are counted. In germline, CDR1 is MNHEY, CDR2 SMNVEV (reference sequence). This chain's CDR3 is CASSSIPGTGVHSL.

The chain recombines TRBV30 with TRBJ2-5, with 10 bases aligning to TRBD2. Unmatched junction bases numbered 9, after V lost 1 base and J lost 7 bases. Looked up from germline, CDR1 is GTSNPN and CDR2 is SVGIG (reference sequence). The CDR3 has 15 amino acids. CDR3 nucleotides: TGTGCCTGGAGTGAAGGTGGAGCGGGGGGGAGGACCCAGTACTTC. Translated, it gives CAWSEGGAGGRTQYF. The full variable domain, completed using reference TRBV30 and TRBJ2-5, is SQTIHQWPATLVQPVGSPLSLECTVEGTSNPNLYWYRQAAGRGLQLLFYSVGIGQISSEVPQNLSASRPQDRQFILSSKKLLLSDSGFYLCAWSEGGAGGRTQYFGPGTRLLVL.

The V call is TRBV5-5, the J call TRBJ1-1, with D unresolved. The CDR3 loop spans 13 amino acids. The germline V gene encodes CDR1 SGHKS and CDR2 YYEKEE (reference sequence). V was clipped by 4 bases and J by 4 bases, with 11 bases between them. The chain's CDR3 is CASSPAAGTEAFF. In nucleotides, the CDR3 is TGTGCCAGCAGCCCGGCGGCTGGCACTGAAGCTTTCTTT. Full variable domain (remainder filled in from reference TRBV5-5 and TRBJ1-1): DAGVTQSPTHLIKTRGQQVTLRCSPISGHKSVSWYQQVLGQGPQFIFQYYEKEERGRGNFPDRFSARQFPNYSSELNVNALLLGDSALYLCASSPAAGTEAFFGQGTRLTVV.

The rearrangement uses TRBV7-6 and TRBJ2-5, with no clear D. The CDR3 totals 12 residues. The germline V and J ends were trimmed by 5 bases and 4 bases, with 8 bases remaining between them. Looked up from germline, CDR1 is SGHVS and CDR2 is FNYEAQ. CDR3 sequence (DNA): TGTGCCAGCAGCGCAATCGGAGAGACCCAGTACTTC. As protein: CASSAIGETQYF.

This clone appeared a few times. In DNA, the CDR3 is TGCGCCAGCAGCTTTGGGGGTAGCACAGATACGCAGTATTTT. This translates into CASSFGGSTDTQYF. The genes are TRBV5-1 and TRBJ2-3, with D possibly called TRBD1 or TRBD2 (5 bases each). CDR3 length: 14 amino acids. V was clipped by 2 bases and J by 0 bases, with 7 bases between them. Germline V gene sequence: CDR1 SGHRS, CDR2 YFSETQ.

This chain links TRBV6-1 with TRBJ2-3; D tentatively reads TRBD1 or TRBD2 (5 bases each). The V end lost 1 base, the J end lost 2 bases, and 10 bases lay between the germline ends. Germline loops: CDR1 MNHNS, CDR2 SASEGT. The CDR3 is 15 amino acids. The CDR3 nucleotides read TGTGCCAGCAGTGAAGTTGGGGGAGTCACAGATACGCAGTATTTT. Translated: CASSEVGGVTDTQYF.

V gene TRBV5-6 combines with J gene TRBJ2-7, with 9 positions matching TRBD1. Germline V gene lookup returns CDR1 SGHDT and CDR2 YYEEEE. The CDR3 loop spans 14 amino acids. The V and J ends lost 5 bases and 3 bases, in that order; junction bases with no gene match: 6. The DNA of the CDR3 is TGTGCCAGCAGTTTAGACAGGGGGTTCTACGAGCAGTACTTC. It yields the protein CASSLDRGFYEQYF.

This chain connects TRBV7-3 to TRBJ2-7; no reliable D call. V dropped 5 bases and J dropped 3 bases, with 11 bases sitting between them. The CDR3 covers 13 residues. The germline V gene has CDR1 SGHTA and CDR2 FQGTGA. This CDR3 reads CASSLGPDYEQYF. CDR3 DNA: TGTGCCAGCAGCCTCGGACCGGACTACGAGCAGTACTTC.